The clone carrying this T cell receptor (beta chain) was counted a few times. The data stem from a study of blood T cell repertoires in COVID-19. Looking at the study overall: The origin of the acute and convalescent COVID-19 samples was the United States, Italy and Spain. PBMCs, B-cell-depleted T cells, or T cells were the source of the cDNA or gDNA that made up the material.

Per the authors' pipeline: Cell counts per sample came from amplifying reference gene primers. The assay was immunoSEQ multiplex PCR, and TCRdb's table has in-frame clones only and misses some. The DNA was the basis for D and trimming; V, J and clone size are from that table. The data contain roughly 150,000 clones, 84% of them singletons. The CDR3 runs to 13 residues. The ends were cut back, 2 bases at V and 1 base at J, with 7 bases in the middle. Per the germline V gene, CDR1 is SGHDT and CDR2 is YYEEEE. This receptor was obtained from a woman aged 45-65 years in a cohort sampled during active or convalescent COVID-19. Sample: peripheral blood. The chain combines TRBV5-6 with TRBJ2-7; D gene ambiguous. CDR3 DNA: TGTGCCAGCAGCTTTATCCAGTCCTACGAGCAGTACTTC. This sequence encodes CASSFIQSYEQYF.